This T cell receptor beta chain was observed in a study of blood T cell repertoires in COVID-19. Trimming removed 3 bases at V and 2 bases at J, with 8 bases between. Germline assignment: CDR1 MGHDK and CDR2 SYGVNS. The CDR3 sequence is 15 residues long. Libraries were prepared by immunoSEQ multiplex PCR; TCRdb keeps only in-frame clonotypes and omits some of them. Altogether 230,000 or so clones are present, roughly four fifths being singletons, with the ten largest covering less than 5.5%. The chain recombines TRBV25-1 with TRBJ1-6, with D maybe TRBD1 (5 bases). The receptor was derived from a man between 45 and 60 years old with active or convalescent COVID-19. Sample: peripheral blood. In DNA form, the CDR3 reads TGTGCCAGCAGTGACGGAGGGGCCTATAATTCACCCCTCCACTTT. Encoded protein: CASSDGGAYNSPLHF.